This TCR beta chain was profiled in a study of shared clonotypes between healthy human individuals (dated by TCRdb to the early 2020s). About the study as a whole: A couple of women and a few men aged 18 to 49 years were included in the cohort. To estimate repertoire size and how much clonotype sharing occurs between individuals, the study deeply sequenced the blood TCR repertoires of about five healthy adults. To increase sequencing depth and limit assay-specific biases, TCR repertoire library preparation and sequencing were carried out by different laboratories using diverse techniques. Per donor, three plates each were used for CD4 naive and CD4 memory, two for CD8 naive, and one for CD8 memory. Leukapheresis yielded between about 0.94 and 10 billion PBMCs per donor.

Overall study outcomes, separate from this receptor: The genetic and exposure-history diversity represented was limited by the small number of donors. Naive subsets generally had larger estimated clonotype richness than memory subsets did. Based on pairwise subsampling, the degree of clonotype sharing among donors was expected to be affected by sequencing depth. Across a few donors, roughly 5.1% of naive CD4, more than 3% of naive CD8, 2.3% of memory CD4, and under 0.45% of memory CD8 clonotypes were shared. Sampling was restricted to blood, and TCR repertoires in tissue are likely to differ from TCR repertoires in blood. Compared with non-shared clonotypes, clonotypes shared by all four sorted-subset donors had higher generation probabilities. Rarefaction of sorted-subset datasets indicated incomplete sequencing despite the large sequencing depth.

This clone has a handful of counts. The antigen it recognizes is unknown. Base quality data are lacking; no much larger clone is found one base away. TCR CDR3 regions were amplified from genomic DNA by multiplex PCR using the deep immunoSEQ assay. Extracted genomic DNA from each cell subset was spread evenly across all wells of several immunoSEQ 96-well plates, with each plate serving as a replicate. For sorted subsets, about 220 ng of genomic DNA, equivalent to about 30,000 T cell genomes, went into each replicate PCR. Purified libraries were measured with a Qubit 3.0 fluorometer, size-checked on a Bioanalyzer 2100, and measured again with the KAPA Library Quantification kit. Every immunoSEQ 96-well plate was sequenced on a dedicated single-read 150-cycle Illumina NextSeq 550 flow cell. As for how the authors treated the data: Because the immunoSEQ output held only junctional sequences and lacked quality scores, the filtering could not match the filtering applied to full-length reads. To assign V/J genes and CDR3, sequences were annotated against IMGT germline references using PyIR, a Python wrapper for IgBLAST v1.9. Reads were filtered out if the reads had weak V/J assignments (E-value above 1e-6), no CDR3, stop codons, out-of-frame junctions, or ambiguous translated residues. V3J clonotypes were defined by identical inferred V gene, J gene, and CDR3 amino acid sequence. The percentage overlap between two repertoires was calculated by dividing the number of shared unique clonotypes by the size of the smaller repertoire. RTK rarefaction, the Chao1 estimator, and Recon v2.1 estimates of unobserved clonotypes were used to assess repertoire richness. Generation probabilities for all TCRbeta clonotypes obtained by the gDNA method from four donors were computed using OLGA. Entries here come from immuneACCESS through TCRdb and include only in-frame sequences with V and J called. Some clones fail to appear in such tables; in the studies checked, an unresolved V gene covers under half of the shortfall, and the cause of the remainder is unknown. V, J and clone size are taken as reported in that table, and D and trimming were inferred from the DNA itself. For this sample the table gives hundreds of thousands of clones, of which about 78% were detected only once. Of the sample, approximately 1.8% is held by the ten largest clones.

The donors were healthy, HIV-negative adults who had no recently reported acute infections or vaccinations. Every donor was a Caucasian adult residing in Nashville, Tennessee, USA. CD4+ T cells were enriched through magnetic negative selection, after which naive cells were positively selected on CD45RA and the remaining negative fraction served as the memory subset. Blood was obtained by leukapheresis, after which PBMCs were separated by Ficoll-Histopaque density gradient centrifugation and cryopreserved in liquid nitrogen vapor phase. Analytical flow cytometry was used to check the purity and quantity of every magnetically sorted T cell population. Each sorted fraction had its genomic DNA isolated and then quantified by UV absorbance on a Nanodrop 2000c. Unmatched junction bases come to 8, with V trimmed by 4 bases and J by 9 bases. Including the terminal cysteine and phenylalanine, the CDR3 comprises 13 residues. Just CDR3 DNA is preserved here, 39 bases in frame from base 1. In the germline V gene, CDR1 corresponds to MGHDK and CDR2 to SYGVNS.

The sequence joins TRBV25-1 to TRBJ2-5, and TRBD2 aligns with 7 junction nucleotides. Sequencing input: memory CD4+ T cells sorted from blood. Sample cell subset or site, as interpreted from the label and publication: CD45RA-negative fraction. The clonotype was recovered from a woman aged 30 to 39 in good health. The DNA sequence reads TGTGCCAGCAGTGGAGGGGACTACCGGGCCCAGTACTTC. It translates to CASSGGDYRAQYF.